This T cell receptor beta chain appears in the sequencing data of a study of shared clonotypes between healthy human individuals. Profiling relied on immunoSEQ multiplex PCR, and the TCRdb table lists in-frame clones only, not all of them. Among 2 million to 3 million clones listed, approximately 90% were seen once. Recent acute infections and vaccinations were absent in the healthy HIV-negative adult donors. Memory CD4+ cells were the fraction left after CD45RA+ naive selection. CDR3 size: 14 residues. Trimming at V came to 8 bases and at J to 9 bases, leaving 10 bases not matched to a gene. Germline loops: CDR1 WSHSY, CDR2 SAAADI. This clone was recorded only once.

The sequencing input was naive CD4+ T cells sorted from blood. Regarding subset: CD45RA+ positively selected. The chain recombines TRBV10-2 with TRBJ2-1, with 10 bases lining up with TRBD2. The clonotype originates from a man between 18 and 29 years old in good health. The CDR3 is CASGGSGRAGEQFF. DNA of the CDR3: TGCGCCAGCGGGGGAAGCGGGAGGGCAGGTGAGCAGTTCTTC.